The 22 T cell receptor beta chains presented below share a single source sample, sequenced in a study of cytomegalovirus exposure and HLA in healthy donors. PCR primers comprised 60 Vbeta and 13 Jbeta primers. This table comes from immunoSEQ multiplex PCR, and its TCRdb copy is limited to in-frame clones, with some not included. The sample comprises some 140,000 clones, over 70% of which are singletons, and roughly 1.5% rests with the top ten. The sequenced sample consisted of PBMCs. These receptors all stem from a woman under 30 in good health and CMV-seronegative.

The CDR3 DNA follows: TGTGCCAGCAGGGACAGTCTGGGGCCCCAGCATTTT. It specifies CASRDSLGPQHF. The chain joins TRBV6-1 to TRBJ1-5; a weak D match, TRBD1 (6 bases). From germline, CDR1 is MNHNS and CDR2 SASEGT. This CDR3 region has 12 residues. Trimming pared 6 bases from V and 9 bases from J, leaving 12 bases between.

This clone is a singleton in its sample. The J gene is TRBJ1-1, the V gene TRBV6-5; weak D call: TRBD1 (6 bases). CDR3 length: 11 residues. CDR1 and CDR2 from the germline V gene are MNHEY and SVGAGI. The V end was cut by 7 bases, the J end by 11 bases, with 14 bases between. CDR3 amino acids: CASIQGIRAFF. The CDR3 bases are TGTGCCAGCATTCAGGGGATTAGGGCTTTCTTT.

V usage is TRBV6-5 and J usage is TRBJ2-3, with 9 bases that match TRBD2. Per the germline V gene, CDR1 is MNHEY and CDR2 is SVGAGI. CDR3 length equals 15 residues. J gave up 0 bases and V 6 bases, and 4 bases lay outside the gene matches. DNA for the CDR3: TGTGCCAGCAGCGTGACTAGCGGTAGCACAGATACGCAGTATTTT. The encoded protein is CASSVTSGSTDTQYF.

The chain is built from TRBV6-1 and TRBJ1-1, with a weak D call TRBD1 (5 bases). V lost 1 base to trimming and J lost 5 bases, with 17 bases between them. The germline V gene encodes CDR1 MNHNS and CDR2 SASEGT. The CDR3 length is 16 residues. CDR3 in DNA: TGTGCCAGCAGTGAAGAGGGTTGGCAGGGAAGAACTGAAGCTTTCTTT. It is translated as CASSEEGWQGRTEAFF.

This clone showed up just a few times. V is TRBV9 and J is TRBJ2-5; 12 bases match TRBD2. CDR3 length: 16 amino acids. CDR1 is SGDLS and CDR2 is YYNGEE in the germline V gene. V lost 0 bases to trimming and J lost 1 base; unmatched junction nucleotides: 1. The CDR3 spells CASSVGLAGAQETQYF. The CDR3 DNA follows: TGTGCCAGCAGCGTAGGACTAGCGGGAGCCCAAGAGACCCAGTACTTC.

CDR3 protein: CATSRGLVYNEQFF. Here the CDR3 DNA reads TGTGCCACCTCCCGGGGACTAGTCTACAATGAGCAGTTCTTC. The chain combines TRBV6-5 with TRBJ2-1, with 8 bases that match TRBD2. CDR1 is MNHEY, CDR2 SVGAGI, per germline. V lost 10 bases to trimming and J lost 3 bases; unmatched junction nucleotides: 8. This CDR3 contains 14 residues.

Only a few counts were recorded for this clone. This sequence joins TRBV19 and TRBJ1-1; possible D gene TRBD1, 5 bases. CDR3 size: 13 residues. The V gene lost 7 bases and the J gene lost 7 bases, with 16 bases spanning the gap. CDR1 and CDR2 (germline): LNHDA, SQIVND (reference sequence). This chain's CDR3 is CASTLGGMLEAFF. The CDR3 DNA follows: TGTGCCAGTACCCTGGGGGGGATGCTTGAAGCTTTCTTT.

The rearrangement links TRBV5-1 to TRBJ2-3; D remains ambiguous. Germline lookup yields CDR1 SGHRS and CDR2 YFSETQ. The ends were cut back, 0 bases at V and 0 bases at J, with 11 bases in the middle. The CDR3 loop spans 16 amino acids. The CDR3 sequence is CASSLDTPTSTDTQYF. The CDR3 DNA sequence: TGCGCCAGCAGCTTGGACACGCCGACTAGCACAGATACGCAGTATTTT.

This clone was counted only a few times. The CDR3 region has the DNA TGTGCCAGCAGACCTAGGGGGACAGGGATTAACACCGGGGAGCTGTTTTTT. This translates into CASRPRGTGINTGELFF. The chain carries TRBV28 and TRBJ2-2; 9 bases line up with TRBD1. The junction had 10 bases not matched to a gene; V was cut back by 6 bases and J by 2 bases. Germline V gene lookup returns CDR1 MDHEN and CDR2 SYDVKM. CDR3 size: 17 residues.

J is TRBJ2-1 and V is TRBV25-1; 8 bases agree with TRBD2. The V segment lost 4 bases and the J segment 0 bases; nucleotides outside the gene matches: 11. Germline V lookup: CDR1 MGHDK, CDR2 SYGVNS. The CDR3 runs 18 residues. In nucleotides, the CDR3 is TGTGCCAGCAGTGTTCCGGGAGGGCGATACTTCTCCTACAATGAGCAGTTCTTC. Its protein is CASSVPGGRYFSYNEQFF.

CDR3 sequence (DNA): TGTGCCAGCAGCGTAGGATCGCCCAGGGCAACGAACACTGAAGCTTTCTTT. It specifies CASSVGSPRATNTEAFF. The chain links TRBV9 to TRBJ1-1, with D perhaps TRBD1 (5 bases). V was trimmed by 0 bases and J by 1 base, leaving 16 bases between them. Germline CDR1 and CDR2: SGDLS and YYNGEE. The CDR3 has 17 residues.

The rearrangement links TRBV5-1 to TRBJ2-1, with 7 nucleotides matching TRBD2. From germline, CDR1 is SGHRS and CDR2 YFSETQ. After removal of 3 bases from V and 7 bases from J, the junction contained 13 bases not matched to a gene. The CDR3 loop spans 16 amino acids. CDR3 DNA: TGCGCCAGCAGCTCCCTGGGCGGGAGTGGGATGAATGAGCAGTTCTTC. It encodes CASSSLGGSGMNEQFF.

V usage is TRBV4-1 and J usage is TRBJ2-1, with TRBD2 as a possible D gene (5 bases). V was pared by 2 bases and J by 11 bases, with 13 bases between. The CDR3 spans 13 residues. Germline CDR1 and CDR2: MGHRA and YSYEKL. The CDR3: CASSQTGNDKQFF. CDR3 DNA: TGCGCCAGCAGCCAAACGGGAAACGATAAGCAGTTCTTC.

The chain employs TRBV5-1 and TRBJ1-2; 11 bases line up with TRBD1. The germline V gene has CDR1 SGHRS and CDR2 YFSETQ. With 3 bases clipped from V and 8 bases from J, the junction kept 3 bases outside the gene matches. This CDR3 spans 13 amino acids. DNA of the CDR3: TGCGCCAGCAGCTCCGGACAGGGGGCAGGCTACACCTTC. It codes for CASSSGQGAGYTF.

This chain joins TRBV7-9 and TRBJ2-1; D remains ambiguous. V dropped 5 bases and J dropped 8 bases, with 7 bases sitting between them. Germline CDR1 SEHNR, CDR2 FQNEAQ (reference sequence). CDR3 length: 11 amino acids. CDR3 protein: CASSGEDEQFF. As DNA, the CDR3 is TGTGCCAGCAGCGGTGAGGATGAGCAGTTCTTC.

V gene TRBV6-5 combines with J gene TRBJ1-1; 8 bases are a match to TRBD1. The CDR3 spans 15 residues. Per germline, CDR1 MNHEY and CDR2 SVGAGI. With V trimmed by 2 bases and J by 2 bases, 4 bases remained unmatched. The CDR3 DNA reads TGTGCCAGCAGTTACCTAGGACAGGGAAACACTGAAGCTTTCTTT. This codes for CASSYLGQGNTEAFF.

The rearrangement links TRBV30 to TRBJ2-7; 7 bases agree with TRBD2. CDR3 length equals 11 residues. Germline V gene data show CDR1 as GTSNPN and CDR2 as SVGIG (reference sequence). The CDR3 is CAQGGWNEQYF. The CDR3 DNA is TGTGCTCAGGGAGGGTGGAACGAGCAGTACTTC.

The chain employs TRBV27 and TRBJ2-7, with 8 positions matching TRBD2. This CDR3 region has 16 residues. Germline values: CDR1 MNHEY, CDR2 SMNVEV (reference sequence). With V trimmed by 2 bases and J by 4 bases, 10 bases remained unmatched. The CDR3 protein is CASSLISRAGGYEQYF. For the CDR3, the DNA is TGTGCCAGCAGTTTAATTTCTAGGGCGGGAGGTTACGAGCAGTACTTC.

This clone showed up just once. The chain links TRBV21-1 to TRBJ2-7; TRBD2, as called in the table, went unchecked against the DNA. TRBV21-1 is shown as a pseudogene. This CDR3 has 13 residues. CDR3 DNA sequence: TGTGCCAGCAGCAAAGAACGGGACTACGAGCAGTACTTC. Protein: CASSKERDYEQYF.

This chain uses TRBV10-3 with TRBJ1-1; D unresolved. Trimming shortened V by 4 bases and J by 10 bases, and 16 bases separated the two germline ends. CDR1 and CDR2 from the germline V gene are ENHRY and SYGVKD. The CDR3 consists of 13 residues. Here the CDR3 reads CAISVTAPGGAFF. The CDR3 DNA follows: TGTGCCATCAGTGTGACGGCGCCGGGAGGAGCTTTCTTT.

The chain carries TRBV10-3 and TRBJ1-1; the D gene is possibly TRBD1 (5 bases). The CDR3 covers 13 residues. V lost 10 bases and J lost 4, with 16 bases in between. The germline CDR1 and CDR2 sequences are ENHRY and SYGVKD. The CDR3 protein is CATQSGGTTEAFF. The CDR3 nucleotides read TGTGCCACCCAAAGCGGGGGGACCACTGAAGCTTTCTTT.

This clone was seen a single time. The rearrangement joins TRBV27 to TRBJ2-7, with D possibly TRBD1 on 6 matching bases. The CDR3 totals 18 residues. CDR1 is MNHEY and CDR2 is SMNVEV in the germline V gene (reference sequence). V lost 0 bases, J lost 6 bases, and 24 bases lay in between. CDR3 sequence: CASSLSYSGDDNGSEQYF. The CDR3 DNA reads TGTGCCAGCAGTTTATCGTATTCAGGGGACGACAACGGGTCCGAGCAGTACTTC.